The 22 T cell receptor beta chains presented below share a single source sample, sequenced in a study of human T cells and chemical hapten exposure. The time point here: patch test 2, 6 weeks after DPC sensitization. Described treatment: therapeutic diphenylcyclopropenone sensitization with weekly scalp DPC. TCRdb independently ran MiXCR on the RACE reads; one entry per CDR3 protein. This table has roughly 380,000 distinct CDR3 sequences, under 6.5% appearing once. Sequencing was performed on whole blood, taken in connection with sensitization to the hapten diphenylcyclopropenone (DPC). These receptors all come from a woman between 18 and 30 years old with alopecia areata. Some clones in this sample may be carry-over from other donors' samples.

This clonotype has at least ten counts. The CDR3 loop is CSVGGRADTEAFF. The CDR3, as DNA: TGCAGCGTTGGCGGCAGGGCGGACACTGAAGCTTTCTTT. This chain joins TRBV29-1 and TRBJ1-1; tentatively, D is TRBD1 (5 bases). This CDR3 is built from 13 residues. V was trimmed by 4 bases and J by 3 bases, leaving 12 bases between them. Per germline, CDR1 SQVTM and CDR2 ANQGSEA.

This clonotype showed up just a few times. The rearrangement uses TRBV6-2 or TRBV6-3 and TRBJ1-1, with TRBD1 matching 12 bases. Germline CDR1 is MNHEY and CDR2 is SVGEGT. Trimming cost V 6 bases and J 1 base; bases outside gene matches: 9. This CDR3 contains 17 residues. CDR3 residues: CASSPPGQGARNTEAFF. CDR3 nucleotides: TGTGCCAGCAGCCCGCCGGGACAGGGGGCTCGGAACACTGAAGCTTTCTTT.

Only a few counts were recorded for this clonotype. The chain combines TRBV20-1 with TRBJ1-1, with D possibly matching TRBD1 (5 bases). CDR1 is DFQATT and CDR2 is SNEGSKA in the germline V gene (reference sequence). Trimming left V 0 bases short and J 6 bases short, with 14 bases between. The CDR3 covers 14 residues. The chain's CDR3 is CSARDAKGAAEAFF. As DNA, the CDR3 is TGCAGTGCTAGAGATGCGAAAGGGGCCGCTGAAGCTTTCTTT.

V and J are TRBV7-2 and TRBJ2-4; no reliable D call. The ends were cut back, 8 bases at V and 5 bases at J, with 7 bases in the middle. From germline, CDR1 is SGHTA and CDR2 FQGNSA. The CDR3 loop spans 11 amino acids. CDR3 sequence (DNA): TGTGCCAGCGAGAGGCAAAACATTCAGTACTTC. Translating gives CASERQNIQYF.

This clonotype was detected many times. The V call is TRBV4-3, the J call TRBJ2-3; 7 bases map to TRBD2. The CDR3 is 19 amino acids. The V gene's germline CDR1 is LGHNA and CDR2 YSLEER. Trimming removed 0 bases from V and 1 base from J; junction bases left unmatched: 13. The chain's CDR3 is CASSQDRTRSSGRTDTQYF. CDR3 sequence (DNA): TGCGCCAGCAGCCAAGATCGAACACGATCTAGCGGTCGCACAGATACGCAGTATTTT.

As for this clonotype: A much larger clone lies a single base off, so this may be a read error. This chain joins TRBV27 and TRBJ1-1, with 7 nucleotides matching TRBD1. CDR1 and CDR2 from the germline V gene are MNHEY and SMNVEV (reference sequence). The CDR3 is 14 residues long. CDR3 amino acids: CASNTGVSYTDAFF. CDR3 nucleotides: TGTGCCAGCAATACAGGGGTGTCATACACTGATGCTTTCTTT.

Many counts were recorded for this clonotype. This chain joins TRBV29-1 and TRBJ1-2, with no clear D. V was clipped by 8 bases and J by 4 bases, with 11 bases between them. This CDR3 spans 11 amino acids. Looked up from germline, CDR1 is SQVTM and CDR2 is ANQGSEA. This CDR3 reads CSLLDGYGYTF. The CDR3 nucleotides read TGCAGCCTATTGGACGGCTATGGCTACACCTTC.

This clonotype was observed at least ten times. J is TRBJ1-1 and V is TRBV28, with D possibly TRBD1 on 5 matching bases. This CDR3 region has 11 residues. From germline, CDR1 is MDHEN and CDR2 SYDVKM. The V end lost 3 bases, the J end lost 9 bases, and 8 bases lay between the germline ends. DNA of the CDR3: TGTGCCAGCAGTTTGAACAGGAAAGCTTTCTTT. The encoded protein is CASSLNRKAFF.

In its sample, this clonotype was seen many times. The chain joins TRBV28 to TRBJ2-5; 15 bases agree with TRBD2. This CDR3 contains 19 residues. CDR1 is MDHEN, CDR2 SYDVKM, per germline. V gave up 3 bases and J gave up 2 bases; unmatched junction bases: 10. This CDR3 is CASSLLGLAGGRYQETQYF. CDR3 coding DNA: TGTGCCAGCAGTTTGCTGGGACTAGCGGGGGGCCGATATCAAGAGACCCAGTACTTC.

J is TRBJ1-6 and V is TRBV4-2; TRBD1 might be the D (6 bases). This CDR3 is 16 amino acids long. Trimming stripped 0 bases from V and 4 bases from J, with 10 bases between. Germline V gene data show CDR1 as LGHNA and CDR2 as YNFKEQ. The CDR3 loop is CASSQEGGTYNSPLHF. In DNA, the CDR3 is TGTGCCAGCAGCCAAGAAGGTGGGACATATAATTCACCCCTCCACTTT.

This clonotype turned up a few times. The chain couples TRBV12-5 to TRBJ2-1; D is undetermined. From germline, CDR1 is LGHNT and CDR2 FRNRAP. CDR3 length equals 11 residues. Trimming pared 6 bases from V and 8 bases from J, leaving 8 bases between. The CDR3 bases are TGTGCTAGTGGCCTTCGGGATGAGCAGTTCTTC. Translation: CASGLRDEQFF.

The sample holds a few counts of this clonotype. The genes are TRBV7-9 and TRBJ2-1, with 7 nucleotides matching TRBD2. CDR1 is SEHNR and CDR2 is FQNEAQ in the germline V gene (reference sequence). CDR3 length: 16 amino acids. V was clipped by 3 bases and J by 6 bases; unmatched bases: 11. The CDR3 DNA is TGTGCCAGCAGCTTGGGGGGGAGCGGGCCAGGCAATGAGCAGTTCTTC. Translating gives CASSLGGSGPGNEQFF.

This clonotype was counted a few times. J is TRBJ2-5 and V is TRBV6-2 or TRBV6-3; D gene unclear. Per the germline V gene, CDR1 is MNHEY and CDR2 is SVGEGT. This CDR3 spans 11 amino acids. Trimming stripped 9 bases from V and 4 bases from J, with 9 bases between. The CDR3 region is CASQDGETQYF. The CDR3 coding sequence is TGTGCCAGTCAGGATGGAGAGACCCAGTACTTC.

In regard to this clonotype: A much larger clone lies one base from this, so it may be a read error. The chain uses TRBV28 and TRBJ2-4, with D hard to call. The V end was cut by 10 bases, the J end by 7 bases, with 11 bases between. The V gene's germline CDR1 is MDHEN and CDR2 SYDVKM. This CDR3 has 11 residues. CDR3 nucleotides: TGTGCCAACTCCCAAGGGAACATTCAGTACTTC. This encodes CANSQGNIQYF.

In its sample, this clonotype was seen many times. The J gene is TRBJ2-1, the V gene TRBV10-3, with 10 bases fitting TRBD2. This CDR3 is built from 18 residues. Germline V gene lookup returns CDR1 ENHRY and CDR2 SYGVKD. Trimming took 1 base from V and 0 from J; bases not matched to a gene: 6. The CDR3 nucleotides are TGTGCCATCAGTGAGTACTCACTAGCGGGGAACTCCTACAATGAGCAGTTCTTC. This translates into CAISEYSLAGNSYNEQFF.

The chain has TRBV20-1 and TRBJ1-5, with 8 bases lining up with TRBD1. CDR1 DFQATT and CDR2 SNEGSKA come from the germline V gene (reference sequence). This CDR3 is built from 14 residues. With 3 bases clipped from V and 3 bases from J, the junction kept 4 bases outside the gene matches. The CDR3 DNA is TGCAGTGCTAGGACAGGGGCTATCAATCAGCCCCAGCATTTT. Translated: CSARTGAINQPQHF.

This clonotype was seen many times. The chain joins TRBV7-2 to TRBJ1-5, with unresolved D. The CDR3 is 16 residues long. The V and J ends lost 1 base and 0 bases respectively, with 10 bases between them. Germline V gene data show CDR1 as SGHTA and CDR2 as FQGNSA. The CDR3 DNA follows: TGTGCCAGCAGCTTAGTTTCCGGGAATAGCAATCAGCCCCAGCATTTT. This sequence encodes CASSLVSGNSNQPQHF.

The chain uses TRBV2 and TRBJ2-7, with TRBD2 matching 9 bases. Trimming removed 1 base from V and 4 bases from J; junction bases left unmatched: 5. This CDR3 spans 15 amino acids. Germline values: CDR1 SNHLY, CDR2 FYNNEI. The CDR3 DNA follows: TGTGCCAGCAGTGAAGGGTTAGCGGGAGATTACGAGCAGTACTTC. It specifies CASSEGLAGDYEQYF.

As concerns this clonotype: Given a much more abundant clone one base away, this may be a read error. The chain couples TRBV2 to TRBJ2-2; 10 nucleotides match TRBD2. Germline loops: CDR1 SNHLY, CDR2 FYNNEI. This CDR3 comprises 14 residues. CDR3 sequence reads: CASNSGGHTGDLFF. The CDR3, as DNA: TGTGCCAGCAATAGCGGGGGGCATACCGGGGATCTGTTTTTT.

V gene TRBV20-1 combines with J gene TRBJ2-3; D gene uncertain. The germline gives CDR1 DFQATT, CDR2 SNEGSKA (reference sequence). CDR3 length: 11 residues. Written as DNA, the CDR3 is TGCAGCACGTCCTGGGGAGATACGCAGTATTTT. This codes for CSTSWGDTQYF.

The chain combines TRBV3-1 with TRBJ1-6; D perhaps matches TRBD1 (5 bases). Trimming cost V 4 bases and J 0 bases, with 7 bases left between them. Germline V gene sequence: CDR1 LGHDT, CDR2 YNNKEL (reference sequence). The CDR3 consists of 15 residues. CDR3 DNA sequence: TGTGCCAGCAGCCGACAGAACTCCTATAATTCACCCCTCCACTTT. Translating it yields CASSRQNSYNSPLHF.

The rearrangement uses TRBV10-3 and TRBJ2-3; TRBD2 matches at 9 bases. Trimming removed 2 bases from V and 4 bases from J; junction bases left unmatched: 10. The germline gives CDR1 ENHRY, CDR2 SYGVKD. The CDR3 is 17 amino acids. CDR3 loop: CAISEPEKAGGADTQYF. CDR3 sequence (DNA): TGTGCCATCAGTGAGCCCGAGAAGGCGGGGGGGGCAGATACGCAGTATTTT.